This T cell receptor beta chain came from a study of blood T cell repertoires in COVID-19. Whole-study context: Samples of COVID-19 (acute and convalescent) were obtained from the United States, Italy and Spain. The analysed material was cDNA or gDNA that came from T cells, B-cell-depleted T cells, or PBMCs.

This CDR3 has 18 residues. V shed 0 bases and J shed 1 base, with 18 bases lying between them. Germline V lookup: CDR1 MGHRA, CDR2 YSYEKL. This clone was seen only a few times. Per the original data handling: Counts of nucleated cells, estimated from reference gene primer amplification, were obtained. This table comes from immunoSEQ multiplex PCR, and its TCRdb copy is limited to in-frame clones, with some not included. That table furnishes V, J and clone size, whereas the DNA furnished D and trimming. Among over 200,000 clones listed, 81% were seen once. The chain is built from TRBV4-1 and TRBJ1-2; D gene unclear. This TCR was sampled from an elderly woman with acute or convalescent COVID-19. The sequenced material came from peripheral blood. The CDR3 DNA sequence: TGCGCCAGCAGCCAAGACGGGAAAGTCGACGGTTTTAACTATGGCTACACCTTC. This translates into CASSQDGKVDGFNYGYTF.